This TCR beta chain appears in the sequencing data of a study of CD8+ T cells in alopecia areata. General study points: In scalp, tofacitinib significantly decreased clonality and expanded CD8+ clones among the top 100. Just one nonresponder means the tie between baseline CD8+ expansion and response stays uncertain.

The treatment is: oral pan-JAK inhibitor, 5-10 mg twice daily. Lesional scalp tissue (obtained by punch biopsy) and peripheral blood were collected from alopecia areata patients. For this clone: The antigen is unknown.

J was trimmed by 9 bases and V by 5 bases; bases with no gene match: 6. This CDR3 contains 13 residues. Germline CDR1 SGHNT, CDR2 YYREEE (reference sequence). Reverse transcribed after extraction, RNA yielded cDNA as the sequencing template. The data were produced by immunoSEQ multiplex PCR, yet TCRdb's version contains in-frame clones alone and is incomplete. The table lists 200,000 or so clones, 43% of them singletons. This receptor was identified in a human donor with alopecia areata. The sequencing used CD4+ T cells sorted from blood, collected at approximately week 39, from a patient treated with tofacitinib. The chain carries TRBV5-4 and TRBJ2-1; 9 nucleotides line up with TRBD2. The CDR3 protein is CASSSGTSLEQFF. The CDR3 bases are TGTGCCAGCAGTTCAGGGACTAGCCTTGAGCAGTTCTTC. The full variable domain, completed using reference TRBV5-4 and TRBJ2-1, is ETGVTQSPTHLIKTRGQQVTLRCSSQSGHNTVSWYQQALGQGPQFIFQYYREEENGRGNFPPRFSGLQFPNYSSELNVNALELDDSALYLCASSSGTSLEQFFGPGTRLTVL.